The entry below gives a single TCR beta chain sequence along with its context. Which antigen it targets is not known. The input lacks base qualities; no much larger clone sits a single base away. In total, roughly 670 healthy bone marrow donors made up the cohort. Cohort members were all nominally healthy when sampled, although unrecorded immune exposures were likely present. The donor tested CMV seronegative, placing the donor among the 350 to 400 seronegative members of the cohort. A peripheral blood sample was provided by each donor, and peripheral blood mononuclear cells were used for TCR beta sequencing. The Qiagen DNeasy Blood Extraction Kit was used to extract genomic DNA from the blood cell samples. From the cysteine up to the phenylalanine, the CDR3 has a length of 14 residues. CDR3 DNA only is kept here, 42 bases in frame from base 1. The germline V gene encodes CDR1 LGHNA and CDR2 YNFKEQ. At the junction V is shortened by 1 base and J by 7 bases, with 13 bases in between.

Library generation was performed with the immunoSEQ multiplex PCR assay. For the multiplex PCR, a mixture combining 60 forward primers for TCR Vbeta segments and 13 reverse primers for TCR Jbeta segments was used. The CDR3 region of rearranged TCR beta genes was amplified from genomic DNA by a multiplex PCR assay. Amplified TCR beta libraries were sequenced as 87-base-pair reads on the Illumina HiSeq System. The original methods were these. A later analysis tallied 75 million to 85 million unique TCR beta chains across the 666 repertoires, and around 10 million of those chains were shared by two or more donors. A nearest-neighbor algorithm error-corrected the raw reads and collapsed the reads into unique sequences, merging closely related sequences to remove PCR and sequencing errors. V, D and J gene segments were assigned by aligning CDR3 sequences to IMGT reference sequences. For a sequence to be retained, a match of at least six nucleotides was required to both a V gene segment and a J gene segment. Rearrangements were classified as productive when the CDR3 lacked stop codons and remained in frame with V and J, and all other rearrangements were classified as non-productive. Following IMGT convention, CDR3 was defined as the stretch from the second conserved V-encoded cysteine to the conserved J-encoded phenylalanine. Sequences without an unambiguous match to a single V gene segment were excluded from the earlier analysis of approximately 560 of the donors. In an earlier analysis of approximately 590 of the donors, V segments were called functional above 56.7% productive rearrangements and were called segregating when the between-donor standard deviation exceeded 5%. A statistical classification framework was built for diagnosing cytomegalovirus status from the catalog of TCR beta chain sequences. V and J gene assignment, in a later analysis, came from comparing TCR nucleotide sequences with IMGT/GENE-DB human TR gene sequences. Using the TCRdist pipeline, a later analysis assigned CDR3 sequences along with most-parsimonious VDJ recombination scenarios. In a later analysis, every TCR beta chain was defined by the combination of its CDR3 amino acid sequence and its V-gene family, and reads without a unique V-gene family were dropped. To address suspected cross-contamination and a sequencing artifact, a later analysis removed a few hundred highly shared, low-generation-probability nucleotide sequences. A later analysis calculated a clonal expansion index for each public chain from normalized within-repertoire ranks of inferred template counts. In a later analysis, generation probabilities were computed with a VDJ recombination model fitted to out-of-frame rearrangements, and the resulting probabilities were checked against IGoR. Hypergeometric tests were used in a later analysis to score TCR-TCR, TCR-HLA and TCR-CMV co-occurrence, with a repertoire-size bias correction applied to the TCR pairs. False discovery rates were estimated in a later analysis by permuting HLA or CMV assignments 20 times. A later analysis grouped co-occurring TCRs with DBSCAN, adding TCRdist sequence similarity when clustering within HLA-allele-positive subsets. For co-occurrence clustering, repertoires with fewer than 30,000 or more than 120,000 public chains were excluded, along with a handful of repertoires with anomalous nucleotide sharing. In TCRdb, the immuneACCESS table is reduced to in-frame sequences with V and J assigned. These tables do not hold every clone; where another copy was compared, an unresolved V gene accounts for under half, and the others remain unexplained. That table furnishes V, J and clone size, whereas the DNA furnished D and trimming. The sample table contains around 190,000 clones; only one count was recorded for about 77% of them. The ten largest clones add up to about 2.8% of the sample.

These data come from a study of cytomegalovirus exposure and HLA in healthy donors (dated by TCRdb to the late 2010s). With regard to the full study: According to an earlier analysis of 587 of the donors, 150 million to 200 million T cells yielded some 110 million unique TCR beta sequences and roughly 280 Gb of sequence data. An early release covering roughly 640 HLA-typed donors comprised approximately 300 gigabases of sequencing data and 65 million to 100 million unique TCR sequences. Of the approximately 400 genotyped donors, around 81% fell in the genetic ancestry cluster associated with self-reported Caucasian donors. The aim of the study was to test whether cataloging public T cell receptors could identify signatures of past pathogen exposure. Using immunosequencing, the study profiled T cell repertoires from 640 or so subjects and related those repertoires to cytomegalovirus serostatus. In addition to the first cohort of 666 subjects, a separate validation cohort of about 120 different subjects was used. The study combined high-throughput TCR immunosequencing, statistical association of individual TCRs with disease status, and machine learning to predict cytomegalovirus infection status. A later analysis re-examined previously published TCR beta repertoires from more than 600 donors and added high-resolution HLA genotyping to investigate patterns of TCR occurrence. Rather than drawing on any new phenotypic data, the later analysis identified candidate immune exposures from TCR beta sequences and the way those sequences occurred across donors. In an earlier analysis of over 550 of the donors, high-throughput TCR beta sequencing was used to judge whether each TCR beta V gene segment behaved as functional or pseudogenic. Alongside the repertoire data, information on donor age, sex, ethnicity and CMV serostatus was compiled. A later genetic analysis used genome-wide SNP genotypes for about 65% of the roughly 700 donors, treating that subset as a discovery cohort. All discovery cohort repertoires had been generated using a single sequencing platform. Both class I and class II loci were covered by HLA typing, at four-digit resolution. Typing coverage differed by locus: A, B, C, DRB1 and DQB1 were typed in about 620-640 donors, DQA1 in about 500, DPA1 in nearly 610, and DPB1 in around 490. Five DR-DQ haplotypes were treated as single units for association and clustering because of strong linkage in the cohort. Among approximately 370 genotyped donors of the cohort, an average of approximately 240,000 unique TCR beta nucleotide sequences was sequenced per donor, of which about 18% were non-productive. Here is what the overall study found, with its caveats: At a false discovery rate of 0.05, a later analysis linked 16,951 TCR beta sequences to specific HLA alleles. When HLA alleles, especially DR and DQ, strongly co-occurred, TCR associations were difficult to assign to individual alleles. Correlated functional status among segregating V segments might reflect linkage disequilibrium, but an unknown experimental factor could not be ruled out. A later genetic analysis reported fewer N-insertions in productive TCRs among donors in an Asian-associated ancestry cluster than the roughly 700-donor mean. Because some donors lacked HLA typing at each locus, the association tests relied only on the typed subset. According to the authors, the approach could potentially be generalized to other disease states and immunological phenotypes. In a later analysis, HLA-associated TCR beta chains showed more clonal expansion and lower generation probabilities than non-associated chains that were equally common. The classifier was reported to diagnose cytomegalovirus status with high specificity and sensitivity in both the original and validation cohorts. An earlier analysis of approximately 530 of the donors showed that most TCR beta V segments appeared in productive rearrangements either about 87% or about 30% of the time, which broadly matched IMGT annotations. Several of the top co-occurrence clusters appeared to be linked to parvovirus B19, influenza, CMV and Epstein-Barr virus, according to a later analysis. A cluster of highly shared sequence variants was judged likely to represent a technical artifact of the sequencing pipeline. In vitro tests confirmed that a few of the cytomegalovirus-associated TCR beta chains recognize cytomegalovirus antigens. Only TCR beta chains were sequenced in this cohort, and the absence of alpha or paired-chain data limited detectable features. Presence/absence analyses assumed roughly uniform sequencing depth across donors, an assumption that may not hold. Some IMGT-functional V segments, including TRBV6-2 and TRBV6-3, could not be told apart with the 87-base-pair reads, so those segments were excluded. CMV serostatus was the only immune exposure information available for the cohort. Most TCR sequences were seen in very few donors, while some public TCRs were found in many individuals. Most CMV-associated TCR beta chains appeared to be HLA-restricted in a later analysis, and the HLA associations seemed to be driven largely by CMV exposure. The study gave a list of roughly 150 TCR beta chains associated with cytomegalovirus. Because counts were too low, seventeen rarely observed V segments, including chromosome 9 orphons, were left out of the earlier analysis of several hundred of the donors. A further reported finding was that TCR beta sequences accurately predicted the HLA-A and HLA-B alleles for most subjects in the first cohort. According to a later analysis, TCR association rates differed among HLA loci, with DRB1 alleles showing the most associated TCRs and HLA-C alleles showing the fewest. V-gene and J-gene trimming of TCR beta chains was associated with a missense DCLRE1C variant in a later genetic analysis, and the association was replicated in an independent cohort.

Sequenced material: PBMCs. The rearrangement joined TRBV4-2 to TRBJ1-2; tentative D gene TRBD1, with 5 bases matching. The source is a woman between 25 and 40 years old in good health and CMV-seronegative. The CDR3 protein: CASSQAPGGFGYTF. The nucleotides read TGTGCCAGCAGCCAAGCCCCCGGGGGTTTTGGCTACACCTTC.